The 22 T cell receptor beta chains below come from one sample, sequenced in a study of cytomegalovirus exposure and HLA in healthy donors. The PCR employed 60 Vbeta primers together with 13 Jbeta primers. The assay was immunoSEQ multiplex PCR, and TCRdb's table has in-frame clones only and misses some. The profile shows roughly 120,000 clones, roughly four fifths of them singletons. The source material was PBMCs. These receptors originate from a man aged 45-65 years in good health and CMV-seronegative.

The count of this clone is one. This sequence joins TRBV19 and TRBJ1-1; possible D gene TRBD1, 5 bases. The CDR3 covers 15 residues. Trimming shortened V by 0 bases and J by 4 bases, and 12 bases separated the two germline ends. Germline CDR1 LNHDA, CDR2 SQIVND (reference sequence). CDR3 residues: CASSIDLGGGTEAFF. CDR3 coding DNA: TGTGCCAGTAGTATAGATCTGGGGGGGGGCACTGAAGCTTTCTTT.

The V and J genes are TRBV9 and TRBJ1-2; 8 bases map to TRBD1. Losses at the gene ends were 3 bases for V and 4 bases for J; bases not matched to a gene: 2. Looked up from germline, CDR1 is SGDLS and CDR2 is YYNGEE. This CDR3 has 13 amino acids. This CDR3 is CASSDRGGYGYTF. CDR3 in DNA: TGTGCCAGCAGCGACAGGGGGGGCTATGGCTACACCTTC.

This clone appeared once. This chain links TRBV6-5 with TRBJ2-7; D is perhaps TRBD2 (6 bases). The CDR3 loop spans 13 amino acids. Germline V gene data show CDR1 as MNHEY and CDR2 as SVGAGI. V lost 6 bases and J lost 3, with 12 bases in between. The CDR3 DNA sequence: TGTGCCAGCAGGGCAGGGAGGTTCTACGAGCAGTACTTC. Residues: CASRAGRFYEQYF.

V usage is TRBV4-3 and J usage is TRBJ2-2; a possible D gene is TRBD1 (6 bases). The V and J ends lost 1 base and 3 bases respectively, with 9 bases between them. The CDR3 has 15 amino acids. From germline, CDR1 is LGHNA and CDR2 YSLEER. The CDR3 nucleotides read TGCGCCAGCAGCCAAGTTGGACAGTACACCGGGGAGCTGTTTTTT. This gives the protein CASSQVGQYTGELFF.

This sequence joins TRBV2 and TRBJ1-1; D call uncertain. Per germline, CDR1 SNHLY and CDR2 FYNNEI. The CDR3 length is 14 residues. V lost 6 bases to trimming and J lost 0 bases, with 11 bases between them. The CDR3 nucleotides read TGTGCCAGCAGCGTGCTAGATATGAACACTGAAGCTTTCTTT. Translation: CASSVLDMNTEAFF.

The J gene is TRBJ1-6, the V gene TRBV19; 7 bases line up with TRBD1. This CDR3 has 16 amino acids. The germline gives CDR1 LNHDA, CDR2 SQIVND (reference sequence). V gave up 5 bases and J gave up 6 bases; unmatched junction bases: 10. CDR3 amino acids: CASSLPGTVANSPLHF. The CDR3 DNA sequence: TGTGCCAGTAGTTTGCCCGGGACAGTAGCTAATTCACCCCTCCACTTT.

As regards this clone: Other nucleotide sequences in the sample specify the same CDR3. J is TRBJ2-3 and V is TRBV6-1; 12 bases fit TRBD2. The J segment lost 4 bases and the V segment lost 2 bases, leaving 1 base of the junction unmatched. In germline, CDR1 is MNHNS, CDR2 SASEGT. The CDR3 sequence is 15 residues long. In nucleotides, the CDR3 is TGTGCCAGCAGTGAACTAGCGGGGGGGCCAGATACGCAGTATTTT. Translated: CASSELAGGPDTQYF.

This clone has just a few counts. The chain combines TRBV30 with TRBJ1-6; D gene uncertain. Trimming shortened V by 8 bases and J by 6 bases, and 14 bases separated the two germline ends. Per the germline V gene, CDR1 is GTSNPN and CDR2 is SVGIG (reference sequence). The CDR3 has 13 residues. CDR3 coding DNA: TGTGCCAGTACCGGGATCTTTAATTCACCCCTCCACTTT. This codes for CASTGIFNSPLHF.

The count of this clone is one. The chain employs TRBV6-6 and TRBJ1-1, with TRBD1 as a possible D gene (5 bases). The CDR3 length is 12 residues. Germline values: CDR1 MNHNY, CDR2 SVGAGI (reference sequence). The V gene lost 0 bases and the J gene lost 7 bases, with 6 bases spanning the gap. CDR3 residues: CASSYSQGEAFF. In DNA, the CDR3 is TGTGCCAGCAGTTACTCTCAGGGTGAAGCTTTCTTT.

The chain combines TRBV4-2 with TRBJ1-5; 8 bases line up with TRBD1. CDR3 size: 19 residues. The germline V gene has CDR1 LGHNA and CDR2 YNFKEQ. Unmatched junction bases numbered 10, after V lost 0 bases and J lost 0 bases. CDR3 coding DNA: TGTGCCAGCAGCCAAGATCTACGTCAGGGGGCCCTTAGCAATCAGCCCCAGCATTTT. It specifies CASSQDLRQGALSNQPQHF.

J is TRBJ2-2 and V is TRBV6-1; D not resolved. The CDR3 is made up of 14 amino acids. Germline assignment: CDR1 MNHNS and CDR2 SASEGT. With 8 bases removed from V and 1 base from J, the gap between germline ends came to 11 bases. The CDR3 reads CASCVGRNTGELFF. CDR3 in DNA: TGTGCCAGCTGTGTGGGCAGGAACACCGGGGAGCTGTTTTTT.

V is TRBV7-6 and J is TRBJ2-2, with unresolved D. Between the trimmed V and J ends, which lost 5 bases and 0 bases, there was a span of 7 bases. Germline V gene data show CDR1 as SGHVS and CDR2 as FNYEAQ. This CDR3 contains 14 residues. CDR3 sequence (DNA): TGTGCCAGCAGCCCGGTCACGAACACCGGGGAGCTGTTTTTT. It encodes CASSPVTNTGELFF.

V gene TRBV5-1 combines with J gene TRBJ1-2, with D possibly being TRBD1 (6 bases). The germline CDR1 and CDR2 sequences are SGHRS and YFSETQ. V was trimmed by 0 bases and J by 6 bases, leaving 9 bases between them. This CDR3 is built from 13 residues. This CDR3 is CASSLEAGDGYTF. In DNA, the CDR3 is TGCGCCAGCAGCTTGGAGGCAGGGGATGGCTACACCTTC.

The chain recombines TRBV6-1 with TRBJ2-1; D may be TRBD2 (6 bases). The CDR3 consists of 14 residues. The V gene lost 7 bases and the J gene lost 3 bases, with 13 bases spanning the gap. Germline loops: CDR1 MNHNS, CDR2 SASEGT. The CDR3 loop reads CASTPPGGYNEQFF. CDR3 nucleotide sequence: TGTGCCAGCACCCCCCCCGGGGGCTACAATGAGCAGTTCTTC.

CDR3 sequence reads: CASSDPGTGEWDTQYF. Written as DNA, the CDR3 is TGTGCCAGCAGCGACCCCGGGACAGGGGAATGGGATACGCAGTATTTT. This chain uses TRBV2 with TRBJ2-3; the match to TRBD1 covers 10 bases. J was trimmed by 6 bases and V by 6 bases; bases with no gene match: 12. The CDR3 runs to 16 residues. Germline CDR1 SNHLY, CDR2 FYNNEI.

The V and J genes are TRBV6-1 and TRBJ2-2; D not certain. Germline V gene data show CDR1 as MNHNS and CDR2 as SASEGT. This CDR3 has 15 amino acids. V was clipped by 1 base and J by 3 bases, with 9 bases between them. In DNA, the CDR3 is TGTGCCAGCAGTGAAGGGGCCTTAGACACCGGGGAGCTGTTTTTT. Protein product: CASSEGALDTGELFF.

This clone appeared a few times. V usage is TRBV7-9 and J usage is TRBJ1-2; perhaps TRBD1 as D (6 bases). Germline CDR1 is SEHNR and CDR2 is FQNEAQ (reference sequence). The CDR3 runs to 15 residues. V dropped 0 bases and J dropped 4 bases, with 12 bases sitting between them. CDR3 coding DNA: TGTGCCAGCAGCTTAGCCGACAGGTCGGGCTATGGCTACACCTTC. Amino acids: CASSLADRSGYGYTF.

The rearrangement joins TRBV4-1 to TRBJ2-5, with D perhaps TRBD1 (6 bases). This CDR3 has 16 residues. V shed 4 bases and J shed 1 base, with 16 bases lying between them. Looked up from germline, CDR1 is MGHRA and CDR2 is YSYEKL. CDR3 region: CASSPTGTTLQETQYF. CDR3 in DNA: TGCGCCAGCAGCCCAACCGGGACAACCCTCCAAGAGACCCAGTACTTC.

The rearrangement links TRBV15 to TRBJ1-6, with D uncertain. With 0 bases removed from V and 1 base from J, the gap between germline ends came to 7 bases. The length of the CDR3 is 16 residues. The germline V gene encodes CDR1 LNHNV and CDR2 YYDKDF (reference sequence). The CDR3 DNA reads as TGTGCCACCAGCAGAGAGCCAGGTTCCTATAATTCACCCCTCCACTTT. This encodes CATSREPGSYNSPLHF.

The chain uses TRBV4-3 and TRBJ2-3, with 7 bases aligning to TRBD1. The junction had 10 bases not matched to a gene; V was cut back by 4 bases and J by 6 bases. The CDR3 runs 15 residues. Germline loops: CDR1 LGHNA, CDR2 YSLEER. DNA of the CDR3: TGCGCCAGCAGCCCCGGACAGGATGATTTGGATACGCAGTATTTT. Its protein product is CASSPGQDDLDTQYF.

The table lists this clone with a few counts. The V call is TRBV10-2, the J call TRBJ1-2; 9 bases align to TRBD1. After removal of 6 bases from V and 3 bases from J, the junction contained 2 bases not matched to a gene. This CDR3 comprises 13 residues. CDR1 and CDR2 (germline): WSHSY, SAAADI. The DNA of the CDR3 is TGCGCCAGCAGAAGGGACAGGGACTATGGCTACACCTTC. Translation: CASRRDRDYGYTF.

The V call is TRBV6-1, the J call TRBJ1-2; 7 nucleotides align to TRBD1. CDR1 is MNHNS, CDR2 SASEGT, per germline. This CDR3 contains 15 residues. J lost 1 base, V lost 3 bases, and 5 bases had no gene match. The CDR3 DNA reads as TGTGCCAGCAGTGACCCGGGACAGATTAACTATGGCTACACCTTC. Translated: CASSDPGQINYGYTF.